One T cell receptor (beta chain) is described in this entry. This specimen comes from a study of blood T cell repertoires in COVID-19. On the study more broadly: Sources were T cells, B-cell-depleted T cells, or PBMCs; the material itself was cDNA or gDNA.

Per the authors' pipeline: Amplification of reference gene primers provided the estimated nucleated cell counts. The assay was immunoSEQ multiplex PCR, and TCRdb's table has in-frame clones only and misses some. D and trimming come from the DNA, and the V and J calls and clone size come from that table. This repertoire shows 200,000 to 250,000 clones, roughly four fifths found once; its top ten account for 12%. Germline V lookup: CDR1 MNHNS, CDR2 SASEGT. V trimming: 2 bases; J trimming: 10 bases; junction bases outside the gene matches: 8. This CDR3 comprises 14 residues. Input material: peripheral blood. The sequence was collected from a woman in her thirties or forties with acute or convalescent COVID-19. The chain carries TRBV6-1 and TRBJ1-2, with 9 bases lining up with TRBD1. In DNA, the CDR3 is TGTGCCAGCAGTGAAAATGGACAGGGGAGGGACTACACCTTC. Amino acid sequence: CASSENGQGRDYTF.